The table lists the clone carrying this T cell receptor beta chain with a count of one. As yet, its antigen is unknown. The CDR3 spans 15 residues. V was trimmed by 7 bases and J by 0 bases, leaving 12 bases between them. CDR1 is MGHRA, CDR2 YSYEKL, per germline. The data were taken from a study of cytomegalovirus exposure and HLA in healthy donors. Study in general: In an earlier analysis, almost 120 million unique TCR beta sequences were found from 150 million to 200 million T cells. Study-wide results and caveats: Most CMV-associated TCR beta chains appeared HLA-restricted in a later analysis. Presence/absence analysis assumed near-uniform sequencing depth across donors.

It was with 60 Vbeta and 13 Jbeta primers that the PCR ran. Sequencing used immunoSEQ multiplex PCR; TCRdb keeps in-frame clones, though not all of them. The sample has about 200,000 clones; roughly 80% are singletons. The TCR was taken from a man aged 40-50 years in good health and CMV-seronegative. V gene TRBV4-1 combines with J gene TRBJ2-2; D perhaps matches TRBD2 (6 bases). The specimen sequenced was PBMCs. The CDR3 is CASKGERANTGELFF. The CDR3 DNA reads as TGCGCCAGCAAAGGGGAGCGGGCGAACACCGGGGAGCTGTTTTTT.